The next 26 T cell receptor beta chains were all read from a single sample in a study of response to subunit inactivated influenza vaccine (dated by TCRdb to between 2018 and 2020). Library method: RT-PCR. Sequencing was carried out with an Illumina HiSeq 2500. Through fastp at Q25 and MiXCR, TCRdb rebuilt clones from the public reads, retaining in-frame beta chains. Every CDR3 protein is listed once, alongside the most common genes and DNA of its rows. The sample table records 550,000 to 600,000 distinct CDR3 sequences; over 9.5% of these occur just once. The ten largest make up roughly a tenth of the sample. This specimen was PBMCs from blood, taken on the day of vaccination. The receptors come from a man aged 45-60 years who received an inactivated influenza vaccine. Donor details come from another sample of the same person, matched by shared clones.

The CDR3 sequence: CASSQAPRLTLRAKNIQYF. CDR3 DNA sequence: TGCGCCAGCAGCCAAGCCCCCCGACTAACCCTTAGAGCCAAAAACATTCAGTACTTC. V and J are TRBV4-3 and TRBJ2-4; weak D call: TRBD2 (5 bases). Germline-derived CDR1 and CDR2 are LGHNA and YSLEER. The CDR3 contains 19 residues. Trimming cost V 1 base and J 0 bases, with 19 bases left between them.

In regard to this clonotype: The junction and the germline gene differ at one end; a read error may be behind it. The gene calls are TRBV20-1 and TRBJ2-1; the D gene is possibly TRBD2 (5 bases). Per germline, CDR1 DFQATT and CDR2 SNEGSKA (reference sequence). This CDR3 spans 15 amino acids. CDR3 loop: CSARDISDSYNVQFF. The CDR3 DNA reads TGCAGTGCTAGAGATATTAGCGACTCCTACAATGTGCAGTTCTTC.

This chain links TRBV12-3 or TRBV12-4 with TRBJ1-2; D possibly corresponds to TRBD1 (5 bases). V shed 4 bases and J shed 4 bases, with 13 bases lying between them. The CDR3 contains 14 residues. CDR3 coding DNA: TGTGCCAGCAGTTCCAGGGAGGGCCTCTATGGCTACACCTTC. Protein product: CASSSREGLYGYTF.

This rearrangement joins TRBV3-1 to TRBJ2-1; 10 bases map to TRBD2. The CDR3 runs to 17 residues. Germline-derived CDR1 and CDR2 are LGHDT and YNNKEL (reference sequence). V trimming: 1 base; J trimming: 5 bases; junction bases outside the gene matches: 8. DNA of the CDR3: TGTGCCAGCAGCCAAGGACTAGCGGGTTTGTTGGACAATGAGCAGTTCTTC. It yields the protein CASSQGLAGLLDNEQFF.

Concerning this clonotype: This may be a read error: a much more frequent sequence differs by one nucleotide. This rearrangement joins TRBV5-1 to TRBJ2-3; possibly TRBD1 for D (5 bases). Trimming pared 0 bases from V and 2 bases from J, leaving 7 bases between. The germline V gene has CDR1 SGHRS and CDR2 YFSETQ. The CDR3 covers 14 residues. The CDR3 DNA reads as TGCGCCAGCAGCTTGGCCAGGGTCACAGATACGCAGTATTTT. It encodes CASSLARVTDTQYF.

This chain uses TRBV20-1 with TRBJ2-5, with TRBD2 identical over 9 bases. The V gene's germline CDR1 is DFQATT and CDR2 SNEGSKA (reference sequence). Trimming cost V 2 bases and J 2 bases; bases outside gene matches: 6. The CDR3 covers 15 residues. CDR3 in DNA: TGCAGTGCTAGATCGACTAGCGGTAGACAAGAGACCCAGTACTTC. Its translation: CSARSTSGRQETQYF.

In this sample, this clonotype turned up a few times. One end of the junction fails to match germline, which may point to a read error. CDR3 DNA: TGTGCCAGCTCACCGCAAACGACTAGCGGGGGGGCCTCAGTTTTCTTC. This sequence encodes CASSPQTTSGGASVFF. The chain carries TRBV18 and TRBJ2-7, with TRBD2 identical over 14 bases. The CDR3 sequence is 16 residues long. Germline V lookup: CDR1 KGHSH, CDR2 LQKENI.

This clonotype was seen ten or more times. V is TRBV20-1 and J is TRBJ2-5, with 7 bases fitting TRBD2. This CDR3 has 14 residues. J gave up 7 bases and V 7 bases, and 15 bases lay outside the gene matches. Germline V lookup: CDR1 DFQATT, CDR2 SNEGSKA (reference sequence). CDR3 in DNA: TGCAGTGTCAAAGGCCAGGCGGGAGTCGGGACCCAGTACTTC. Amino acids: CSVKGQAGVGTQYF.

This clonotype was counted many times. The V call is TRBV28, the J call TRBJ1-1; possibly TRBD1 for D (5 bases). The CDR3 is 11 residues long. The germline V gene has CDR1 MDHEN and CDR2 SYDVKM. CDR3 region: CASTGNTEAFF. CDR3 nucleotides: TGTGCTTCTACAGGGAACACTGAAGCTTTCTTT.

This clonotype was seen more than once but under ten times. This sequence joins TRBV20-1 and TRBJ2-3, with D hard to call. Germline V gene sequence: CDR1 DFQATT, CDR2 SNEGSKA (reference sequence). This CDR3 is built from 14 residues. V lost 6 bases and J 3 bases, leaving 16 bases between the germline ends. CDR3 in DNA: TGCAGTGCGAGACTCCGACTCGAAACAGATACGCAGTATTTT. The encoded protein is CSARLRLETDTQYF.

The J gene is TRBJ2-5, the V gene TRBV5-1; 7 nucleotides agree with TRBD1. The CDR3 extends over 15 amino acids. Germline assignment: CDR1 SGHRS and CDR2 YFSETQ. The V gene end was trimmed by 3 bases and the J gene end by 0 bases; junction bases not matched to a gene: 5. CDR3 loop: CASSWGQKYQETQYF. The CDR3, as DNA: TGCGCCAGCAGCTGGGGACAGAAGTACCAAGAGACCCAGTACTTC.

This chain uses TRBV12-3 or TRBV12-4 with TRBJ2-1; D not resolved. V was trimmed by 5 bases and J by 7 bases, leaving 9 bases between them. The CDR3 runs 12 residues. CDR3 in DNA: TGTGCCAGCAGTGCCGCAGAGAATGAGCAGTTCTTC. Protein sequence: CASSAAENEQFF.

The sample holds a few counts of this clonotype. The V and J genes are TRBV30 and TRBJ2-7, with 8 bases fitting TRBD2. Looked up from germline, CDR1 is GTSNPN and CDR2 is SVGIG (reference sequence). V shed 2 bases and J 3 bases; nucleotides not matched to a gene: 3. This CDR3 region has 13 residues. The DNA for the CDR3 is TGTGCCTGGAGTTTTAGCGGGGTCTACGAGCAGTACTTC. This translates into CAWSFSGVYEQYF.

The gene calls are TRBV20-1 and TRBJ2-7, with D unresolved. The germline V and J ends were trimmed by 2 bases and 6 bases, with 8 bases remaining between them. Germline assignment: CDR1 DFQATT and CDR2 SNEGSKA (reference sequence). The CDR3 is made up of 11 amino acids. CDR3: CSARLPGEQYF. CDR3 DNA: TGCAGTGCTAGACTACCAGGCGAGCAGTACTTC.

A word on this clonotype: A clone one base away is much larger, so this may be a read error. The CDR3 DNA reads TGTGCCAGCAGTCACGGGGGAGCAGGCACAGATACGCAGTATTTT. This gives the protein CASSHGGAGTDTQYF. This chain joins TRBV6-5 and TRBJ2-3; possibly TRBD2 for D (6 bases). CDR1 is MNHEY and CDR2 is SVGAGI in the germline V gene. V dropped 5 bases and J dropped 1 base, with 13 bases sitting between them. This CDR3 contains 15 residues.

This clonotype has more than one count but fewer than ten. The junction does not match germline at one end; this may be a read error. This chain joins TRBV28 and TRBJ2-7; 7 bases are a match to TRBD1. This CDR3 has 12 amino acids. Germline loops: CDR1 MDHEN, CDR2 SYDVKM. The chain's CDR3 is CASSSGDSRPGF. The CDR3, as DNA: TGTGCCAGCAGTTCTGGGGACAGCCGACCGGGGTTC.

The chain carries TRBV27 and TRBJ2-7; D not resolved. The CDR3 is made up of 15 amino acids. Trimming pared 6 bases from V and 3 bases from J, leaving 18 bases between. Germline lookup yields CDR1 MNHEY and CDR2 SMNVEV (reference sequence). The CDR3 coding sequence is TGTGCCAGCAGCTCTCGAGGTGGCAGAAACTACGAGCAGTACTTC. It codes for CASSSRGGRNYEQYF.

This clonotype has more than one count but fewer than ten. V is TRBV12-3 or TRBV12-4 and J is TRBJ1-1, with TRBD1 matching 7 bases. CDR3 length: 14 amino acids. J gave up 9 bases and V 5 bases, and 12 bases lay outside the gene matches. The CDR3 loop is CASSLTGETLQAFF. CDR3 DNA sequence: TGTGCCAGCAGTCTAACAGGGGAAACCCTGCAAGCTTTCTTT.

The chain carries TRBV7-2 and TRBJ2-2, with D unresolved. The CDR3 is made up of 17 amino acids. Germline V lookup: CDR1 SGHTA, CDR2 FQGNSA. Trimming left V 4 bases short and J 4 bases short, with 19 bases between. Here the CDR3 reads CASSWGWGRRVTGELFF. The CDR3 nucleotides read TGTGCCAGCAGCTGGGGTTGGGGTCGCCGGGTCACCGGGGAGCTGTTTTTT.

This sequence joins TRBV6-1 and TRBJ1-5; D might be TRBD1 (6 bases). Trimming pared 2 bases from V and 5 bases from J, leaving 16 bases between. CDR3 size: 16 residues. CDR1 MNHNS and CDR2 SASEGT come from the germline V gene. In DNA, the CDR3 is TGTGCCAGCAGTGAAAGGGGGGGGGCAGGGTATCAGCCCCAGCATTTT. This translates into CASSERGGAGYQPQHF.

This clonotype was counted many times. The rearrangement uses TRBV10-3 and TRBJ2-1; 9 nucleotides match TRBD2. The CDR3 is made up of 14 amino acids. Looked up from germline, CDR1 is ENHRY and CDR2 is SYGVKD. After removal of 4 bases from V and 9 bases from J, the junction contained 7 bases not matched to a gene. DNA of the CDR3: TGTGCCATCAGTGCCGGACTAGCGCCGGCTGAGCAGTTCTTC. Translating gives CAISAGLAPAEQFF.

This clonotype was detected ten times or more. The J gene is TRBJ2-3, the V gene TRBV28, with 7 nucleotides matching TRBD2. The CDR3 totals 15 residues. The junction had 3 bases not matched to a gene; V was cut back by 2 bases and J by 1 base. CDR1 MDHEN and CDR2 SYDVKM come from the germline V gene. The CDR3 reads CASSLSLAGTDTQYF. The CDR3 region has the DNA TGTGCCAGCAGTTTAAGCCTAGCGGGCACAGATACGCAGTATTTT.

Here the CDR3 DNA reads TGTGCCATCAGTGGACAGGGGTATGCTCTAGGGGCCAACGTCCTGACTTTC. Its translation is CAISGQGYALGANVLTF. The chain has TRBV10-3 and TRBJ2-6; 8 bases are a match to TRBD1. V lost 4 bases, J lost 4 bases, and 9 bases stayed unmatched. Germline V gene data show CDR1 as ENHRY and CDR2 as SYGVKD. The CDR3 contains 17 residues.

This clonotype was picked up many times. The V and J genes are TRBV24-1 and TRBJ2-7; TRBD2 aligns across 10 bases. This CDR3 is 20 amino acids long. The ends lost 0 bases at V and 4 bases at J; junction bases unmatched: 17. CDR1 and CDR2 from the germline V gene are KGHDR and SFDVKD. CDR3 in amino acids: CATSDLSIAGGPTLPYEQYF. CDR3 bases: TGTGCCACCAGTGATTTGAGTATAGCGGGGGGCCCAACGCTACCTTACGAGCAGTACTTC.

The V gene is TRBV3-1, the J gene TRBJ2-1; 9 bases agree with TRBD2. CDR1 is LGHDT, CDR2 YNNKEL, per germline (reference sequence). The V and J ends lost 2 bases and 10 bases, in that order; junction bases with no gene match: 3. The CDR3 covers 13 residues. The CDR3 DNA reads as TGTGCCAGCAGCCAAAGGCGGGAGGGAGAGCAGTTCTTC. Translation: CASSQRREGEQFF.

This clonotype has a handful of counts. This sequence joins TRBV3-1 and TRBJ2-5, with 7 nucleotides matching TRBD1. CDR3 length: 15 amino acids. CDR1 is LGHDT, CDR2 YNNKEL, per germline (reference sequence). V trimming: 5 bases; J trimming: 5 bases; junction bases outside the gene matches: 11. CDR3 region: CASSSRQGRWETQYF. The CDR3 bases are TGTGCCAGCAGCTCCCGACAGGGACGGTGGGAGACCCAGTACTTC.